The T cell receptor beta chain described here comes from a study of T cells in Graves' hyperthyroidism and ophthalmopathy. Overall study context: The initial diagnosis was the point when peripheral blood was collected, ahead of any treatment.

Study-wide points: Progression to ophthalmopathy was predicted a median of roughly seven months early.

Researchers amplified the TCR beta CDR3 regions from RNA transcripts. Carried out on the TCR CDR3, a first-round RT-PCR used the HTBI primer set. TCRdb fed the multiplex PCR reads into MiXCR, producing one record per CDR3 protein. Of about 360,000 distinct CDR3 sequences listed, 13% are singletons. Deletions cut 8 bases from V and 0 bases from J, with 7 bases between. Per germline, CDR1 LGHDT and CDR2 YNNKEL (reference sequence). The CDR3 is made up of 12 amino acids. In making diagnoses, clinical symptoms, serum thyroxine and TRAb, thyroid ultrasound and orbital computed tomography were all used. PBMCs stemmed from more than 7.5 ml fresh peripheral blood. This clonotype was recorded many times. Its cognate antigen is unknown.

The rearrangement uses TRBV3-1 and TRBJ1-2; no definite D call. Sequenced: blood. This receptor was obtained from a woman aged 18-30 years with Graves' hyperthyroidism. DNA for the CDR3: TGTGCCAGCGGAGGGACTAACTATGGCTACACCTTC. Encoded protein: CASGGTNYGYTF.